A selection of T cell receptor beta chains follows, all from one sample in a study of cytomegalovirus exposure and HLA in healthy donors. Measured with immunoSEQ multiplex PCR; TCRdb has only the in-frame clones, and not every one. The table has some 170,000 clones, under 80% seen once; the top ten hold 3.5% to 5%. The sequenced material came from PBMCs. Source of these receptors: a man aged 35 to 55 in good health and CMV-seronegative. Both conserved end residues are part of each CDR3. The D gene is left open where the match is weak. Clone size is not always given. Where it is, it says once, few, many or a class for expanded clones.

12	once	.	TRBJ2-7	TRBV19	TGTGCCAGTAGTGGGAGTCGATGGGAGCAGTACTTC	CASSGSRWEQYF
13	.	TRBD1	TRBJ2-7	TRBV10-3	TGTGCCATCAGGGGACAGGATTCCTACGAGCAGTACTTC	CAIRGQDSYEQYF
14	few	TRBD1	TRBJ2-7	TRBV6-6	TGTGCCAGCAGATTCGGACAGGGGTTCTACGAGCAGTACTTC	CASRFGQGFYEQYF
17	.	.	TRBJ1-1	TRBV21-1	TGTGCCAGCAGCAAAAATGGAGACAGGGACCGGAACACTGAAGCTTTCTTT	CASSKNGDRDRNTEAFF
15	.	TRBD1	TRBJ1-1	TRBV5-1	TGCGCCAGCAGCCCGTTCTCGACAGGGGTGTCTGAAGCTTTCTTT	CASSPFSTGVSEAFF
15	.	TRBD2	TRBJ2-3	TRBV9	TGTGCCAGCAGTCCGCGGGGGGCCGGGGCAGATACGCAGTATTTT	CASSPRGAGADTQYF
13	.	TRBD2	TRBJ2-3	TRBV29-1	TGCAGCATCACTAGCGGGGGGGGAGATACGCAGTATTTT	CSITSGGGDTQYF
16	.	TRBD1	TRBJ2-1	TRBV6-4	TGTGCCACCGCCCAATCTTCCGGGACAGTTTACAATGAGCAGTTCTTC	CATAQSSGTVYNEQFF
14	.	.	TRBJ2-2	TRBV10-3	TGTGCCATCAGTGAGTCGAGGGACACCGGGGAGCTGTTTTTT	CAISESRDTGELFF
15	.	.	TRBJ1-6	TRBV5-6	TGTGCCAGCAGCTTGTTAGCAGGGTCGGATTCACCCCTCCACTTT	CASSLLAGSDSPLHF
16	.	TRBD2	TRBJ2-7	TRBV5-4	TGTGCCAGCAGCCCCTCCCCAGCGGGGGGATCCTACGAGCAGTACTTC	CASSPSPAGGSYEQYF
13	.	.	TRBJ2-2	TRBV19	TGTGCCAGTATCCCCAGGGAAACCGGGGAGCTGTTTTTT	CASIPRETGELFF
15	.	TRBD1	TRBJ2-1	TRBV13	TGTGCCAGCAGCCAGGATCGGACAGGGTACAATGAGCAGTTCTTC	CASSQDRTGYNEQFF
16	many	TRBD2	TRBJ2-3	TRBV6-4	TGTGCCAGCAGCCCGGGGAGCGGGGGGAGCACAGATACGCAGTATTTT	CASSPGSGGSTDTQYF
17	.	TRBD2	TRBJ2-7	TRBV9	TGTGCCAGCAGCGGGTCTACGGGACTAGCGGGGACCTACGAGCAGTACTTC	CASSGSTGLAGTYEQYF
15	.	.	TRBJ1-5	TRBV7-8	TGTGCCAGCAGCAACAGGGAATATAGCAATCAGCCCCAGCATTTT	CASSNREYSNQPQHF
14	.	TRBD1	TRBJ1-3	TRBV9	TGTGCCAGCAGCCCCGGACAGGGGAGAAACACCATATATTTT	CASSPGQGRNTIYF
16	.	TRBD2	TRBJ2-7	TRBV29-1	TGCAGCGTTGAAGTGCTCGGGGGGGGTAGCTCCTACGAGCAGTACTTC	CSVEVLGGGSSYEQYF
13	.	TRBD1	TRBJ2-7	TRBV6-1	TGTGCCAGCAGGACAGGGATGACCAACGAGCAGTACTTC	CASRTGMTNEQYF
14	.	.	TRBJ2-3	TRBV9	TGTGCCAGCAGCGTAGATGGGGCCCTCGATACGCAGTATTTT	CASSVDGALDTQYF
15	.	TRBD1	TRBJ1-2	TRBV7-8	TGTGCCAGCAGCTTAGGCCTGGGACAGGGGGGAGGCTACACCTTC	CASSLGLGQGGGYTF
10	.	.	TRBJ1-1	TRBV6-5	TGTGCCAGCTTTTGGGGCCGAGCTTTCTTT	CASFWGRAFF
15	.	.	TRBJ1-2	TRBV19	TGTGCCAGTAGTTCAGTAGCGACCCTACTTAATGGCTACACCTTC	CASSSVATLLNGYTF
16	few	TRBD2	TRBJ2-3	TRBV11-2	TGTGCCAGCAGCCTGGGAGCGGGGGGGCCCGGGGATACGCAGTATTTT	CASSLGAGGPGDTQYF
14	.	.	TRBJ2-3	TRBV5-1	TGCGCCAGCAGCTTGAATGCAGCCACAGATACGCAGTATTTC	CASSLNAATDTQYF
15	.	TRBD1	TRBJ2-5	TRBV5-1	TGCGCCAGCAGCTTTGGGACAGTCCAAGGGGAGACCCAGTACTTC	CASSFGTVQGETQYF